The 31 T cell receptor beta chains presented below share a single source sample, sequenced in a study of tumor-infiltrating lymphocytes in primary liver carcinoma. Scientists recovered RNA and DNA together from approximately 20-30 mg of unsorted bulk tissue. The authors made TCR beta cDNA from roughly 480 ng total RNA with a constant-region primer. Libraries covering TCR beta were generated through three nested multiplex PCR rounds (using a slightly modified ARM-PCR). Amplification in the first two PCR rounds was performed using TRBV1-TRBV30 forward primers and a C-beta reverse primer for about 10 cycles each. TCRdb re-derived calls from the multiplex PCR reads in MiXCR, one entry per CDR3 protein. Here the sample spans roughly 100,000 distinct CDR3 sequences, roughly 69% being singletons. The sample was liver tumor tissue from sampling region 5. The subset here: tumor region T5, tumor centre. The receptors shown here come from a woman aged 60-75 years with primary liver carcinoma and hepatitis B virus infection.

The CDR3 protein is CASRQQREGGHGQYF. The CDR3 DNA is TGTGCCAGCAGGCAACAGCGGGAGGGCGGGCACGGGCAGTACTTC. V usage is TRBV4-2 and J usage is TRBJ2-7, with 10 bases that match TRBD2. The CDR3 spans 15 residues. Unmatched junction bases numbered 14, after V lost 6 bases and J lost 9 bases. CDR1 is LGHNA, CDR2 YNFKEQ, per germline.

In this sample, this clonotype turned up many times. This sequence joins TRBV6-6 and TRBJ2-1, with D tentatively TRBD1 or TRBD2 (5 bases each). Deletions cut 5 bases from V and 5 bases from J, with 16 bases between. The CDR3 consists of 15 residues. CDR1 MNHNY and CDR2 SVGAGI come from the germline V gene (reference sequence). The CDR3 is CASSALSGANNEQFF. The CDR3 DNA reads TGTGCCAGCAGTGCCCTCTCCGGGGCTAACAATGAGCAGTTCTTC.

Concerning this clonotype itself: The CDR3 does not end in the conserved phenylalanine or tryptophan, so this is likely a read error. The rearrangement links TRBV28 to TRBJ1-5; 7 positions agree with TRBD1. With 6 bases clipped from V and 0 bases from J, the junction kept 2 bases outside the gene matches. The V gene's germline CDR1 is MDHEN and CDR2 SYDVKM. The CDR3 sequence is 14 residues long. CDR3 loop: CASRRGRSNQPQHL. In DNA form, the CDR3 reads TGTGCCAGCAGAAGGGGGCGTAGCAATCAGCCCCAGCATTTA.

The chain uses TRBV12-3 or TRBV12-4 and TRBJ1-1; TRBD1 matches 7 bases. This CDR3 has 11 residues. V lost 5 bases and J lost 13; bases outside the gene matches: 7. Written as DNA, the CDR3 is TGTGCCAGCAGTCTTGCAGGGGGGCTTTTCTTT. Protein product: CASSLAGGLFF.

The CDR3 bases are TGTGCCAGCAGCTTAGATATAGGAGTGGAGCAGTTCTTC. Protein: CASSLDIGVEQFF. This chain links TRBV11-3 with TRBJ2-1; D remains ambiguous. The CDR3 has 13 residues. Germline CDR1 and CDR2: SGHNT and YENEEA. Trimming removed 0 bases from V and 10 bases from J, with 10 bases in between. Drawing the rest from reference TRBV11-3 and TRBJ2-1, the complete variable domain is EAGVVQSPRYKIIEKKQPVAFWCNPISGHNTLYWYLQNLGQGPELLIRYENEEAVDDSQLPKDRFSAERLKGVDSTLKIQPAELGDSAVYLCASSLDIGVEQFFGPGTRLTVL.

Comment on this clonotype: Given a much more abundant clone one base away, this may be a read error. The CDR3 nucleotides are TGTGCCAGCAGCCCCGCAGGGGGGACCGAGTACTTC. Translation gives CASSPAGGTEYF. The V gene is TRBV7-8, the J gene TRBJ2-7, with D perhaps TRBD1 (7 bases). Germline CDR1 is SGHVS and CDR2 is FQNEAQ. V was cut by 5 bases and J by 11 bases, with 16 bases left in between. The CDR3 runs 12 residues.

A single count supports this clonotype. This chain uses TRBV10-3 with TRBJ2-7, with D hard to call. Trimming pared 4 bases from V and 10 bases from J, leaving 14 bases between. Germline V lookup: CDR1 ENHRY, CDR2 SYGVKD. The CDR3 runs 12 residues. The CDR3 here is CAISANPYGQYF. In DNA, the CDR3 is TGTGCCATCAGTGCCAACCCCTACGGACAGTACTTC.

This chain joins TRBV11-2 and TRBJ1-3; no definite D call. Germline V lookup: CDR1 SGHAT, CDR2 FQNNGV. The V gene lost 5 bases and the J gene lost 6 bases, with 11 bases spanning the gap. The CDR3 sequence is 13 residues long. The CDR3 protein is CASSIPAENTIYF. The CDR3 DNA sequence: TGTGCCAGCAGCATACCGGCTGAAAACACCATATATTTT.

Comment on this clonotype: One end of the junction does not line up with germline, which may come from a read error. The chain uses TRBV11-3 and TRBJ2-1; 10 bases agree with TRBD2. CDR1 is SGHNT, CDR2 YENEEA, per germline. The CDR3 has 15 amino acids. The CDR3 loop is CTSRIGTSGKLEQFF. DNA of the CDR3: TGTACCAGCCGCATAGGAACTAGCGGGAAGCTTGAGCAGTTCTTC.

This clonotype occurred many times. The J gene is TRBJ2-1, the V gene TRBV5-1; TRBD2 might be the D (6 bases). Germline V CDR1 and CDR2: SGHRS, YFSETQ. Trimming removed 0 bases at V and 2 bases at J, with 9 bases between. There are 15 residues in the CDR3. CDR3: CASSLGGGTYNEQFF. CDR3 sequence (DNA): TGCGCCAGCAGCTTGGGGGGCGGGACCTACAATGAGCAGTTCTTC.

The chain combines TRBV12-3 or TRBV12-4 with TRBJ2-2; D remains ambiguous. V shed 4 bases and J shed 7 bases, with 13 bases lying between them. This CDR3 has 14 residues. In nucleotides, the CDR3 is TGTGCCAGCAGTTCGAATCAAAAGGGCGGGGAGCTGTTTTTT. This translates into CASSSNQKGGELFF.

The CDR3 loop is CVTRERQTNTEAFF. CDR3 nucleotide sequence: TGCGTCACCAGAGAGCGTCAGACGAACACTGAAGCTTTCTTT. This chain joins TRBV10-2 and TRBJ1-1; D remains ambiguous. CDR1 WSHSY and CDR2 SAAADI come from the germline V gene. This CDR3 has 14 residues.

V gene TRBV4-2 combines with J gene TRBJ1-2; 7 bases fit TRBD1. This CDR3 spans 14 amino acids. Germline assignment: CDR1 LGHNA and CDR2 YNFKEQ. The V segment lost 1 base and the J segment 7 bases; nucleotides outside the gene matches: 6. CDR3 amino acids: CASSQGGEGAGYTF. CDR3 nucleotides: TGTGCCAGCAGCCAAGGGGGGGAGGGGGCTGGCTACACCTTC.

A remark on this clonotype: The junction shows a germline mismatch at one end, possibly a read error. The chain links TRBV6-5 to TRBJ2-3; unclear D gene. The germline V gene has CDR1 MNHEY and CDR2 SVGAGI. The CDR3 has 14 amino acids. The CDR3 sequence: CTSSYVSGTYTQYF. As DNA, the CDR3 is TGTACCAGCAGTTATGTGTCCGGCACATATACGCAGTATTTT.

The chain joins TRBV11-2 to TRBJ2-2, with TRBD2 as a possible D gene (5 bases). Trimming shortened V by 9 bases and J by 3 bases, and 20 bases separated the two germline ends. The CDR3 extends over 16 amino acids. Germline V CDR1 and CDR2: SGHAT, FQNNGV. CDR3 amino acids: CARSPLLTGYTGELFF. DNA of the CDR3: TGTGCCAGAAGCCCCCTCCTAACGGGATACACCGGGGAGCTGTTTTTT.

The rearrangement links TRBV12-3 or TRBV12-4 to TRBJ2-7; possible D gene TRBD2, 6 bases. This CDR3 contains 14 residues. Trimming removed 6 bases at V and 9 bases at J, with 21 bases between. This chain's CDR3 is CASRIAGGSNVQYF. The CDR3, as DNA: TGTGCCAGCAGGATAGCAGGAGGGAGCAACGTGCAGTACTTC.

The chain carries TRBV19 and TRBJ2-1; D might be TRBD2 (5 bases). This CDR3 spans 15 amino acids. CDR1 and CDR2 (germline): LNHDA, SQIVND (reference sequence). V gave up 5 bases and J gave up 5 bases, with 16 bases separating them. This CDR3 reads CASSVRLRKDNEQFF. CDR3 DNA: TGTGCCAGTAGTGTGAGACTAAGGAAGGACAATGAGCAGTTCTTC.

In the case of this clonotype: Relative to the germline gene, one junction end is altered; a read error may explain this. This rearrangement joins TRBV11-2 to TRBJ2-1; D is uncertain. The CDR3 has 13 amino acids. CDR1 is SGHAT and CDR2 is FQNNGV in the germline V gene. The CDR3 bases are TGTACCAGTAGCTTAAGAAGGTACAATGAGCAGTTCTTC. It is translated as CTSSLRRYNEQFF.

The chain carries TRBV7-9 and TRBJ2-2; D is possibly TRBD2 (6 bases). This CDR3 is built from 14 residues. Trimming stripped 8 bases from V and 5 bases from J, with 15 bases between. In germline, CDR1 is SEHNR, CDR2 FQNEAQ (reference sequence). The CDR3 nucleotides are TGTGCCAGCGACCCGGGAGTACAGACCGGGGAGCTGTTTTTT. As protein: CASDPGVQTGELFF.

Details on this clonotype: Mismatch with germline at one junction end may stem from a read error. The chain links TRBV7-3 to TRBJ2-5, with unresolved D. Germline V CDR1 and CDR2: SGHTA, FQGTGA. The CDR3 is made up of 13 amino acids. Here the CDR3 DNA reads TGTGTCAGCAGCCCGGCCCCAGATGGGACCCAGTACTTC. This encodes CVSSPAPDGTQYF.

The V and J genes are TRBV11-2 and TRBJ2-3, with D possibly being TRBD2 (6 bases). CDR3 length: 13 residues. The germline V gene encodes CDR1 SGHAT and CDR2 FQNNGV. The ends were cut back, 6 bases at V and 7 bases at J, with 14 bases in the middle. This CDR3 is CASSLLRENTQYF. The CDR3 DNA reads TGTGCCAGCAGTCTGCTACGGGAGAATACGCAGTATTTT.

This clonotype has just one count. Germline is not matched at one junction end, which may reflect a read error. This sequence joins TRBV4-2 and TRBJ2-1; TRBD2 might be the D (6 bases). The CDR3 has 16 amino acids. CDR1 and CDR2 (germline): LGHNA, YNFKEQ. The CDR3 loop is CVSSIRISGLYNEQFF. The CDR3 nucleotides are TGTGTCAGCAGCATCCGGATTAGCGGCCTTTACAATGAGCAGTTCTTC.

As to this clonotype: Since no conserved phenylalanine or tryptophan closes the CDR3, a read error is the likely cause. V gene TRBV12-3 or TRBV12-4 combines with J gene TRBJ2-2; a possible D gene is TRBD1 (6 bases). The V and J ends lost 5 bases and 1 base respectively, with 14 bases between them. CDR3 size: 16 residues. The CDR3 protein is CASSVDQGQNTGELFS. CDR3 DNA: TGTGCCAGCAGTGTAGACCAGGGGCAGAACACCGGGGAGCTGTTTTCT.

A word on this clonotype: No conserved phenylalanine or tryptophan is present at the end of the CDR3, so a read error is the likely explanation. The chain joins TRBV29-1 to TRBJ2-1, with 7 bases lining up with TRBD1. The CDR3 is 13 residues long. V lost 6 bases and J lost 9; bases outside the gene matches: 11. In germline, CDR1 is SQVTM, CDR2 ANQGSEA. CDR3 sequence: CSVAQGYVGEQFV. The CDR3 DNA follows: TGCAGCGTCGCACAGGGGTACGTGGGTGAGCAGTTCGTC.

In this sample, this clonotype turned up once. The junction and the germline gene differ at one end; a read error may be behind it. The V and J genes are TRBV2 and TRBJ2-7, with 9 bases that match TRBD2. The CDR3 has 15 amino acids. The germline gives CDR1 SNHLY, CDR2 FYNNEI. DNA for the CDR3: TGTACCAACAGTGTCATGCGGGAGGGATCCTACGAGCGGTACTTC. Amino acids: CTNSVMREGSYERYF.

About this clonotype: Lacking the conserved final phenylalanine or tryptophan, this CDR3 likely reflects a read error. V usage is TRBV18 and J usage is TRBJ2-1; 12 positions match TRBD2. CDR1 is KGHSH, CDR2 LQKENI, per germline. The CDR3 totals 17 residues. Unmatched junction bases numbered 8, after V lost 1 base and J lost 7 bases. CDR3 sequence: CASSPQKRLAGANEQFL. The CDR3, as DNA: TGTGCCAGCTCACCACAAAAAAGACTAGCGGGGGCTAATGAGCAGTTCCTC.

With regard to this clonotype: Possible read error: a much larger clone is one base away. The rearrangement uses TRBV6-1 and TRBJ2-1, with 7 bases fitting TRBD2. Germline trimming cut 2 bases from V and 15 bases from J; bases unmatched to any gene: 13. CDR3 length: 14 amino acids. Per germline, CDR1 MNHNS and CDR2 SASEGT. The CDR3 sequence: CASSEHGLVGTGFF. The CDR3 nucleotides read TGTGCCAGCAGTGAACATGGACTAGTGGGCACGGGGTTCTTC.

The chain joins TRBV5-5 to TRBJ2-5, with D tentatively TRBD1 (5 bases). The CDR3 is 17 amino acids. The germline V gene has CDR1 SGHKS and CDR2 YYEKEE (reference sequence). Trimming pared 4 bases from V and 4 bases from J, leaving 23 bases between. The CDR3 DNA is TGTGCCAGCAGCCCGGGCGTGGGGCTCCTATTGATAGAGACCCAGTACTTC. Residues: CASSPGVGLLLIETQYF.

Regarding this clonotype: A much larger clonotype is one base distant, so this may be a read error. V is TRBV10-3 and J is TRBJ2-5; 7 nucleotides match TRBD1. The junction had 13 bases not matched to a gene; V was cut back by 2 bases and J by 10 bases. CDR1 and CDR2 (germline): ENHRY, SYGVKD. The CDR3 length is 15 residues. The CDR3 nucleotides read TGTGCCATCAGTGAGCCACAACAGGGGCGTGGGATCCAGTACTTC. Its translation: CAISEPQQGRGIQYF.

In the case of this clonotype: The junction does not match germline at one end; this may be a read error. CDR3 sequence (DNA): TGCAGCGTTGACCAGAGTCAGAACACTGGAGCTTCCTTT. Protein sequence: CSVDQSQNTGASF. The V call is TRBV29-1, the J call TRBJ1-1; D ambiguous. CDR3 size: 13 residues. Germline loops: CDR1 SQVTM, CDR2 ANQGSEA. The variable domain in full, with the rest retrieved from reference TRBV29-1 and TRBJ1-1, is SAVISQKPSRDICQRGTSLTIQCQVDSQVTMMFWYRQQPGQSLTLIATANQGSEATYESGFVIDKFPISRPNLTFSTLTVSNMSPEDSSIYLCSVDQSQNTGASFGQGTRLTVV.

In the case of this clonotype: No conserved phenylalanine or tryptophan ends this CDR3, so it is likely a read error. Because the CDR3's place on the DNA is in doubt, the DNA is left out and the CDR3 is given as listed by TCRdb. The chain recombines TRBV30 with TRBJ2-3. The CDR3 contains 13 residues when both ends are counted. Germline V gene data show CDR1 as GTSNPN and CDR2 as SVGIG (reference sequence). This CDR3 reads CAWSLGNTDTHYL.